The source of this T cell receptor (beta chain) is a study of identical twins (dated by TCRdb to 2016 to 2018). For the study in its entirety: TCR alpha and beta repertoires from monozygotic twins, unrelated adults of various ages and cord blood were deep-sequenced to test whether fetal clonotypes persist. Replicate twin experiments were performed at different times using different library preparation protocols to rule out contamination. What the work shows at the level of the full study, not this receptor alone: Because the same donors could not be followed over many years, the conclusions depended on cross-sectional statistical analysis. In beta out-of-frame sequences, excess twin sharing was weaker, because having fewer shared sequences lowered the signal-to-noise ratio. Compared with coincidental sharing between unrelated individuals, out-of-frame TCR alpha sequences shared between twins showed an excess of sequences with low generation probability. Invariant T cells such as MAIT and iNKT could partly confound zero-insertion analyses, though diverse VJ usage argued against this for most clonotypes. Recombination models systematically underestimated out-of-frame TCR alpha sharing in monozygotic twins but agreed with sharing between unrelated individuals. Fewer insertions were carried by abundant cord blood beta clonotypes; a weaker similar trend was observed in young adult naive repertoires, while no such trend was observed in memory repertoires.

As to this clonotype: Its target antigen remains unknown. One base away there is no much larger clone; base qualities are not given.

Every donor in the study was a healthy Caucasian. Miltenyi CD45RO+ enrichment and human naive T-cell isolation kits were used to isolate memory (CD45RO+) and naive T cells from PBMC. Trimming accounts for 5 bases at V and 6 bases at J, while the number of junction bases matched to no gene is 8. In the germline V gene, CDR1 corresponds to WSHSY and CDR2 to SAAADI. The CDR3 spans 15 residues, from the cysteine through the phenylalanine. Here the CDR3 DNA is all that survives: 45 bases in frame from base 1. Library construction relied on 5' RACE. Sequencing was carried out with an Illumina HiSeq 2000. A universal primer binding site was introduced by template switching, and a unique molecular identifier was present in the final cDNA, enabling accurate counting of TCR cDNA molecules. Specific primers in the conserved constant-segment region were used to synthesize first-strand cDNA for TCR alpha and beta chains. To control for contamination, each cDNA library was double barcoded with a SMART-Mk sample barcode plus Illumina barcodes. TruSeq adapter sequences along with Illumina sample barcodes were introduced in two successive PCR steps. TCR alpha and beta cDNA libraries were sequenced on the Illumina HiSeq platform with custom primers. On the study's bioinformatics: Raw reads were processed with MiGEC to extract unique molecular identifiers, and MiXCR was used to determine CDR3 positions. For each individual, recombination models were inferred using an EM algorithm with the repgenHMM and IGoR tools. The tcR package in R was used for shared clonotype analysis, with sharing normalized by the product of cloneset sizes. Out-of-frame nonproductive sequences were analyzed to study raw recombination free of thymic and clonal selection effects. The raw public reads went through TCRdb reprocessing: fastp at Q25, MiXCR clone calling, in-frame beta chains kept. Entries that share a CDR3 protein sequence are merged under the most common genes and DNA. What appears here as the V and J calls and clone size reflects TCRdb's work, not the paper's. The sample yields roughly 250,000 distinct CDR3 sequences; 11% to 15% were counted once. The ten largest clones add up to 7% to 9.5% of the sample.

The V and J segments used are TRBV10-2 and TRBJ2-1; the junction holds 9 bases that match TRBD1. The TCR originated in a woman aged 18 to 35 in good health. Source material: memory (CD45RO+) T cells sorted from blood. Explained via the paper, the cell subset or site label denotes: CD45RO+ enriched T cells. The base sequence is TGCGCCAGCAGTCGGGACAGGGCTGGGGGCAATGAGCAGTTCTTC. This codes for CASSRDRAGGNEQFF.